The clone carrying this T cell receptor (beta chain) came up a few times. As yet, its antigen is unknown. This sample was taken from a study of CD8 T cells in ankylosing spondylitis. Study-wide points: Researchers reportedly found disease-linked clones significantly enriched in matched ankylosing spondylitis synovial fluid. Clones linked with disease were CD8+ and fairly uncommon in the peripheral blood. Earlier work had already found some motif variants in reactive arthritis synovial fluid and blood. Characteristic, it appeared, of ankylosing spondylitis blood was a TCR beta motif of eight highly homologous variants.

With molecular barcodes, quantitative 5'-RACE was used to make the TCR beta libraries. Each CDR3 protein gets one entry after TCRdb re-called the 5' RACE reads with MiXCR. This table has 700,000 to 850,000 distinct CDR3 sequences, approximately 12% appearing once. Input material: blood, either unsorted or a sorted T cell fraction (not recorded which). The origin of this receptor is a male donor with ankylosing spondylitis.

CDR3 protein: CATSDRLAGGPPDTQYF. The CDR3 region has the DNA TGTGCCACCAGTGACCGACTAGCGGGAGGGCCGCCAGATACGCAGTATTTT. The rearrangement joins TRBV24-1 to TRBJ2-3; TRBD2 aligns across 14 bases. Germline assignment: CDR1 KGHDR and CDR2 SFDVKD. The V and J ends lost 4 bases and 4 bases, in that order; junction bases with no gene match: 6. The CDR3 contains 17 residues.